Sequencing of this TCR beta chain was carried out in a study of regulatory T cells in long-lasting Graves disease. iRepertoire HTBI primers and Arm-PCR of CDR3 regions built TCR beta libraries. In the original workflow: Identified segments across samples numbered fewer than 80 TRBV and approximately 15 TRBJ. TCRdb re-derived calls from the multiplex PCR reads in MiXCR, one entry per CDR3 protein. The V and J calls were not made by the authors but by TCRdb's processing. The table lists roughly 700,000 distinct CDR3 sequences, about 30% of them singletons. Per the germline V gene, CDR1 is MGHRA and CDR2 is YSYEKL. The V end lost 4 bases, the J end lost 2 bases, and 12 bases lay between the germline ends. This CDR3 comprises 14 residues. Time point described: persistent/refractory GD, antithyroid drugs over 5 years with positive TRAb. PBMC RNA was the source of the TCR library.

This clonotype was sampled from a female donor with Graves disease. The sequencing here drew on peripheral blood mononuclear cells (PBMCs), taken when the disease was refractory, from a patient treated with antithyroid drugs. The chain couples TRBV4-1 to TRBJ2-7; D not resolved. This chain's CDR3 is CASSPNRVAYEQYF. The CDR3 DNA reads TGCGCCAGCAGCCCTAACCGGGTGGCCTACGAGCAGTACTTC.